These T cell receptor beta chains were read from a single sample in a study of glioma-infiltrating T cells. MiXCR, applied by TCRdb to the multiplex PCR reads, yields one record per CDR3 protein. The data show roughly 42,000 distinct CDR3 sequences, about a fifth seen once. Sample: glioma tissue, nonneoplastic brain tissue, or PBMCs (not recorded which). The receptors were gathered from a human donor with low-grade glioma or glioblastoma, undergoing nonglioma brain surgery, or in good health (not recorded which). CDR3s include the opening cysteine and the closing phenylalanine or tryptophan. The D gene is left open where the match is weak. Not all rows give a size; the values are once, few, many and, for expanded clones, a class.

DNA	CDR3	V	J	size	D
TGTGCCAGACCTACAGATACGCAGTATTTT	CARPTDTQYF	TRBV3-1	TRBJ2-3	many	-
TGCGCCAGCAGCTATCTTCTGGACTCCACAGATACGCAGTATTTT	CASSYLLDSTDTQYF	TRBV5-1	TRBJ2-3	many	-
TGTGCCACCGTAGGCGTTAGCACAGATACGCAGTATTTT	CATVGVSTDTQYF	TRBV10-3	TRBJ2-3	many	-
TGTGCCAGCAGTTTGACCCCAGGGTATGAAGAGCAGTTCTTC	CASSLTPGYEEQFF	TRBV12-3/TRBV12-4	TRBJ2-1	many	-
TGTGCCACCAGTGCGGCGGGAGGGCTGGATGAGCAGTTCTTC	CATSAAGGLDEQFF	TRBV24-1	TRBJ2-1	many	TRBD2
TGTGCCAGCAGTGATGGGACGGCCAATGAGCAGTTCTTC	CASSDGTANEQFF	TRBV2	TRBJ2-1	many	-
TGTGCCAGCAGTGGGGACAGAATCTCCACTTATAGCAATCAGCCCCAGCATTTT	CASSGDRISTYSNQPQHF	TRBV6-1	TRBJ1-5	many	TRBD1
TGTGCCAGCAGCGCCCGGGACAGGAACACTGAAGCTTTCTTT	CASSARDRNTEAFF	TRBV7-9	TRBJ1-1	few	TRBD1
TGTGCCAGCAGCCGAGCCCCGACTGAGAATGAGCAGTTCTTC	CASSRAPTENEQFF	TRBV7-2	TRBJ2-1	many	-
TGTGCCAGCTCACCGGCCAGGGGAGGGACTGAAGCTTTCTTT	CASSPARGGTEAFF	TRBV18	TRBJ1-1	many	-
TGTGCCAGCAGCGAACCCCTGGGACAGGGGTACTATGGCTACACCTTC	CASSEPLGQGYYGYTF	TRBV3-1	TRBJ1-2	many	TRBD1
TGTGCCAGCAGTGAACCATTCCGGACAGGGCCTAATGAAAAACTGTTTTTT	CASSEPFRTGPNEKLFF	TRBV6-1	TRBJ1-4	many	TRBD1
TGCAGTGCCCGTCCCGGGACAGGGAGAACAGATACGCAGTATTTT	CSARPGTGRTDTQYF	TRBV20-1	TRBJ2-3	many	TRBD1
TGTGCCAGCAGCTTAGTCTTCGGACAGGGGGCTTCGTACGAGCAGTACTTC	CASSLVFGQGASYEQYF	TRBV7-2	TRBJ2-7	many	TRBD1
TGTGCCAGCAGCGCACCTAGGCGACATGAGCAGTTCTTC	CASSAPRRHEQFF	TRBV9	TRBJ2-1	-	-
TGTGTTAGCTCACCGTTGGAGCTATACACTGAAGCTTTCTTT	CVSSPLELYTEAFF	TRBV18	TRBJ1-1	-	-
TGCGCCAGCAGCTTCAGGGGCGCCAACACTGAAGCTTTCTTT	CASSFRGANTEAFF	TRBV5-1	TRBJ1-1	many	-
TGTGCCAGCAGGGGTCCTAACAATGAGCAGTTCTTC	CASRGPNNEQFF	TRBV3-1	TRBJ2-1	many	-
TGTGCCAGCAGCCCAACGGGGGGCGGAGATGAGCAGTTCTTC	CASSPTGGGDEQFF	TRBV7-3	TRBJ2-1	few	-
TGTGCCAGCAGCCGCGGGAGGTCTGACACTGAAGCTTTCTTT	CASSRGRSDTEAFF	TRBV6-1	TRBJ1-1	many	-
TGTGCCAACAGCTTAAAGGGGGCGGGGGGCGGGACCCCCCCCTACGAGCAGTACTTC	CANSLKGAGGGTPPYEQYF	TRBV11-2	TRBJ2-7	-	-
TGTGCCAGCAGTAACGGACAGGGAGGGACCCAGTACTTC	CASSNGQGGTQYF	TRBV6-1	TRBJ2-5	many	TRBD1
TGTGCCAGCAGTCAATTACAGGGCTGGGAAAATCAGCCCCAGCATTTT	CASSQLQGWENQPQHF	TRBV27	TRBJ1-5	many	-
TGCGCCAGCAGCCTACAGGGGGCAGGGGAGACCCAGTACTTC	CASSLQGAGETQYF	TRBV5-1	TRBJ2-5	-	TRBD1
TGTGCCAGCAGTCCCTCTCTCCAGGGAAGCAATGAGCAGTTCTTC	CASSPSLQGSNEQFF	TRBV27	TRBJ2-1	many	-
TGTGCCAGCAGCCACTCCCCTTACGAGCAGTACTTC	CASSHSPYEQYF	TRBV7-9	TRBJ2-7	many	-
TGCAGTGCTAGAGATAACACCCCGCAGGGAGGAGGCTACACCTTC	CSARDNTPQGGGYTF	TRBV20-1	TRBJ1-2	many	-
TGTGCCAGCAGCACGACAGGGGAGGATACGCAGTATTTT	CASSTTGEDTQYF	TRBV5-5	TRBJ2-3	-	TRBD1